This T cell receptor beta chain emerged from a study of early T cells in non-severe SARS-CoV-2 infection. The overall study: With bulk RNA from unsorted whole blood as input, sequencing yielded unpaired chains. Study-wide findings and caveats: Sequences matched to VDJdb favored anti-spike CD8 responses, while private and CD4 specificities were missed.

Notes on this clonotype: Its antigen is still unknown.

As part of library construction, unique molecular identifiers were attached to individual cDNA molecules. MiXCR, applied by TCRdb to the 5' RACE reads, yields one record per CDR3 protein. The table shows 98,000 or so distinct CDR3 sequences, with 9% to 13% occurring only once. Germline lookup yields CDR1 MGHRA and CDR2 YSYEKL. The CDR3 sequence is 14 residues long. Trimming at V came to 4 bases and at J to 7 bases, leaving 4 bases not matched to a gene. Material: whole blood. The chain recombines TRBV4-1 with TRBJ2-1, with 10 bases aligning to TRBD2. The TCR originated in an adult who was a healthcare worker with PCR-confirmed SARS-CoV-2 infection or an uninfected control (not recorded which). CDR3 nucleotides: TGCGCCAGCAGCCTAGCGGGGGGTGGGAATGAGCAGTTCTTC. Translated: CASSLAGGGNEQFF.